Reported below is one T cell receptor (beta chain). What it binds is not known. PCR primers comprised 60 Vbeta and 13 Jbeta primers. TCRdb keeps only in-frame clones here, not all; method: immunoSEQ multiplex PCR. The sample records some 160,000 clones, 60% to 80% being singletons. This CDR3 comprises 15 residues. Germline trimming cut 1 base from V and 2 bases from J; bases unmatched to any gene: 2. Looked up from germline, CDR1 is KGHSH and CDR2 is LQKENI. This sample was included in a study of cytomegalovirus exposure and HLA in healthy donors. Study-level results: The only immune exposure information that was available was CMV serostatus. The authors listed around 150 TCR beta chains as cytomegalovirus-associated.

The material sequenced was PBMCs. This receptor was identified in a man aged 50-59 years in good health and CMV-seropositive. The chain uses TRBV18 and TRBJ1-3; 7 bases are a match to TRBD1. CDR3 region: CASSPRQGAGNTIYF. CDR3 in DNA: TGTGCCAGCTCACCACGCCAGGGGGCTGGAAACACCATATATTTT.